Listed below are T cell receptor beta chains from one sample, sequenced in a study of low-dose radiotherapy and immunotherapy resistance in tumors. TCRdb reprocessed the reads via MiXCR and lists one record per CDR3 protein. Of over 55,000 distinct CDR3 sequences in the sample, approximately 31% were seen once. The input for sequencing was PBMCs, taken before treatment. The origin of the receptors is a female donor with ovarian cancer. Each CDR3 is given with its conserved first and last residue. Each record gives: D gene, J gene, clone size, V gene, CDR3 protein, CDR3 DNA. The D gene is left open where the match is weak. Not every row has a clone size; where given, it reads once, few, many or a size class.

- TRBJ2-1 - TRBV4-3 CASSHTRELEQFF TGCGCCAGCAGCCATACTAGAGAGCTTGAGCAGTTCTTC
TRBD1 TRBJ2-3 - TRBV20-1 CSATGTGGIDTQYF TGCAGTGCTACTGGGACAGGGGGCATAGATACGCAGTATTTT
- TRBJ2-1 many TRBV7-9 CASSPLTAYNEQFF TGTGCCAGCAGCCCCCTGACCGCCTACAATGAGCAGTTCTTC
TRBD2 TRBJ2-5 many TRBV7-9 CASKNLAGGAETQYF TGTGCCAGCAAGAACCTAGCGGGGGGAGCAGAGACCCAGTACTTC
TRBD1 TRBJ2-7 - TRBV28 CASSLPPGQGLLQYF TGTGCCAGCAGTTTACCCCCGGGACAGGGGTTGCTACAGTACTTC
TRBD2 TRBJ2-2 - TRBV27 CASSTASGSWLGTGELFF TGTGCCAGCAGTACCGCTAGCGGGAGTTGGTTGGGCACCGGGGAGCTGTTTTTT
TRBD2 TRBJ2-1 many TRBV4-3 CASSQGSLAGASHNEQFF TGCGCCAGCAGCCAAGGCTCCCTGGCGGGAGCTTCCCACAATGAGCAGTTCTTC
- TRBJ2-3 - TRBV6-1 CAIKGRPADTQYF TGTGCCATCAAGGGGCGCCCCGCAGATACGCAGTATTTT
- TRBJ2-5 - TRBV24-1 CAASDPDFQETQYF TGTGCCGCCAGTGATCCGGACTTTCAAGAGACCCAGTACTTC
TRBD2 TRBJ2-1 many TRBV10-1 CASSQGGLAGYNEQFF TGCGCCAGCTCCCAGGGGGGACTAGCGGGTTACAATGAGCAGTTCTTC
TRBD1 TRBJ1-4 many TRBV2 CASSLGGRGGEKLFF TGTGCCAGCAGTTTAGGGGGCAGGGGCGGCGAAAAACTGTTTTTT